This TCR beta chain was observed in a study of beta chain features in type 1 diabetes. Overall study results and limits: Highly expressing activated T cells could be over-counted with a cDNA template. Moderate but significant shortening of TCRB CDR3s was recorded in all four CD4+ subsets from Type 1 diabetes patients.

Using CD45RO/CCR7/CD25/CD127/CD95/CD27, CD4+ naive, central memory, regulatory and stem cell-like memory cells were sorted. Purities over 98% were achieved in all sorted populations. V gave up 0 bases and J gave up 0 bases; unmatched junction bases: 9. The CDR3 consists of 19 residues. From germline, CDR1 is SGHRS and CDR2 YFSETQ. TCRB transcripts that were expressed got sequenced, as all of the isolated RNA had been reverse transcribed. The assay was immunoSEQ multiplex PCR, and TCRdb's table has in-frame clones only and misses some. The table includes 350,000 to 450,000 clones, about 15% detected once. This clone showed up just a few times. Its target is unknown.

The TCR comes from a young man in good health. Sequencing input: naive CD4+ T cells from blood. The chain has TRBV5-1 and TRBJ1-1; 12 bases line up with TRBD1. The CDR3 DNA sequence: TGCGCCAGCAGCTTGGCCCTCGGGACAGGGGGCCGGATGAACACTGAAGCTTTCTTT. The encoded protein is CASSLALGTGGRMNTEAFF. The full variable domain, with the rest looked up from reference TRBV5-1 and TRBJ1-1, is KAGVTQTPRYLIKTRGQQVTLSCSPISGHRSVSWYQQTPGQGLQFLFEYFSETQRNKGNFPGRFSGRQFSNSRSEMNVSTLELGDSALYLCASSLALGTGGRMNTEAFFGQGTRLTVV.